These 20 T cell receptor beta chains originate from one sample sequenced in a study of T-cell memory formation after mild COVID-19. TCRdb itself ran the 5' RACE reads through MiXCR, one entry per CDR3 protein. The sample carries tens of thousands of distinct CDR3 sequences, approximately 12% recorded once. What was sequenced was PBMCs or a T cell subset sorted from them (not recorded which). The receptor set was obtained from a man between 18 and 29 years old who had mild COVID-19 (a few samples of this study predate the infection). Cell type and time point are not known.

The gene calls are TRBV4-1 and TRBJ1-5; D is undetermined. The CDR3 spans 14 residues. Germline lookup yields CDR1 MGHRA and CDR2 YSYEKL. V was shortened by 1 base and J by 9 bases, with 13 bases between the two germline ends. The CDR3 coding sequence is TGCGCCAGCAGCCAAGTATCACCGGAGGGGCCCCAGCATTTT. As protein: CASSQVSPEGPQHF.

This clonotype was seen at least ten times. The chain carries TRBV7-3 and TRBJ2-3; D is perhaps TRBD1 (5 bases). V was trimmed by 5 bases and J by 5 bases, leaving 11 bases between them. This CDR3 has 13 residues. CDR1 is SGHTA and CDR2 is FQGTGA in the germline V gene. The CDR3 here is CASSIQGLDTQYF. DNA of the CDR3: TGTGCCAGCAGCATCCAGGGATTAGATACGCAGTATTTT.

This clonotype showed up many times. The CDR3 region has the DNA TGTGCCAGCAGTCCTGGACTAGTTAGCCGGGAGCTGTTTTTT. It encodes CASSPGLVSRELFF. The chain uses TRBV12-3 or TRBV12-4 and TRBJ2-2; 7 bases fit TRBD2. The CDR3 consists of 14 residues. Germline trimming cut 5 bases from V and 9 bases from J; bases unmatched to any gene: 9.

This clonotype was counted between two and nine times. V usage is TRBV29-1 and J usage is TRBJ1-2; D remains ambiguous. CDR1 and CDR2 (germline): SQVTM, ANQGSEA. The CDR3 has 11 residues. The CDR3 loop is CRGGGVSGYTF. The CDR3, as DNA: TGCAGGGGAGGAGGCGTCAGTGGCTACACCTTC. The full variable domain, completed using reference TRBV29-1 and TRBJ1-2, is SAVISQKPSRDICQRGTSLTIQCQVDSQVTMMFWYRQQPGQSLTLIATANQGSEATYESGFVIDKFPISRPNLTFSTLTVSNMSPEDSSIYLCRGGGVSGYTFGSGTRLTVV.

This chain joins TRBV12-3 or TRBV12-4 and TRBJ2-3, with 8 bases fitting TRBD2. CDR3 length equals 17 residues. Germline trimming cut 5 bases from V and 1 base from J; bases unmatched to any gene: 11. The CDR3 here is CASSPGGAGLGTDTQYF. The CDR3 DNA is TGTGCCAGCAGTCCAGGCGGAGCGGGACTAGGCACAGATACGCAGTATTTT.

The chain employs TRBV19 and TRBJ1-1; D remains unclear. V shed 4 bases and J shed 6 bases, with 12 bases lying between them. CDR3 length equals 13 residues. Germline values: CDR1 LNHDA, CDR2 SQIVND (reference sequence). DNA for the CDR3: TGTGCCAGTAGTAACGTCGGGTTCCCTGAAGCTTTCTTT. Protein product: CASSNVGFPEAFF.

The rearrangement joins TRBV9 to TRBJ1-4; the D gene is possibly TRBD1 (6 bases). The CDR3 runs 14 residues. Germline assignment: CDR1 SGDLS and CDR2 YYNGEE. V lost 4 bases and J lost 2, with 9 bases in between. CDR3 in amino acids: CASSTQGTNEKLFF. CDR3 bases: TGTGCCAGCAGCACCCAGGGGACTAATGAAAAACTGTTTTTT.

This clonotype came up a few times. The chain employs TRBV6-6 and TRBJ2-7; no reliable D call. The CDR3 is made up of 11 amino acids. The germline CDR1 and CDR2 sequences are MNHNY and SVGAGI (reference sequence). V was cut by 5 bases and J by 5 bases, with 7 bases left in between. The CDR3 nucleotides are TGTGCCAGCAGTCTCGGAAACGAGCAGTACGTC. As protein: CASSLGNEQYV.

This clonotype showed up many times. As DNA, the CDR3 is TGTGCCAGCACTTTCGGGGGGCCCCAAGAGACCCAGTACTTC. It is translated as CASTFGGPQETQYF. V and J are TRBV12-3 or TRBV12-4 and TRBJ2-5, with D tentatively TRBD2 (7 bases). The germline V and J ends were trimmed by 7 bases and 1 base, with 13 bases remaining between them. The CDR3 spans 14 residues.

This clonotype has just a few counts. V is TRBV20-1 and J is TRBJ2-7, with D possibly TRBD1 on 6 matching bases. Trimming removed 6 bases at V and 3 bases at J, with 15 bases between. Germline V CDR1 and CDR2: DFQATT, SNEGSKA (reference sequence). The CDR3 totals 13 residues. CDR3 residues: CSANKATGYEQYV. CDR3 DNA: TGCAGTGCCAATAAAGCGACAGGCTACGAGCAGTACGTC.

This chain joins TRBV20-1 and TRBJ2-1, with 10 positions matching TRBD2. Germline CDR1 reads DFQATT; CDR2 reads SNEGSKA (reference sequence). The V and J ends lost 4 bases and 6 bases, in that order; junction bases with no gene match: 3. The CDR3 spans 13 residues. The CDR3 spells CSANSGGINEQFF. CDR3 bases: TGCAGTGCTAATAGCGGGGGGATCAATGAGCAGTTCTTC.

This chain uses TRBV3-1 with TRBJ2-2, with D possibly TRBD2 on 6 matching bases. The CDR3 is 14 residues long. Looked up from germline, CDR1 is LGHDT and CDR2 is YNNKEL (reference sequence). Between the trimmed V and J ends, which lost 7 bases and 5 bases, there was a span of 14 bases. The CDR3: CASTPGLNTGELFF. The CDR3 bases are TGTGCCAGCACGCCGGGACTGAATACCGGGGAGCTGTTTTTT.

In this sample, this clonotype turned up many times. V and J are TRBV7-8 and TRBJ1-1; D is ambiguous. The V gene lost 5 bases and the J gene lost 6 bases, with 13 bases spanning the gap. There are 13 residues in the CDR3. The germline V gene encodes CDR1 SGHVS and CDR2 FQNEAQ. The CDR3, as DNA: TGTGCCAGCAGCCTTTACCAGCACGCTGAAGCTTTCTTT. It encodes CASSLYQHAEAFF.

This clonotype was seen repeatedly, ten times or more. The gene calls are TRBV19 and TRBJ2-7; 12 positions agree with TRBD1. The CDR3 is made up of 15 amino acids. J gave up 4 bases and V 3 bases, and 4 bases lay outside the gene matches. Germline V gene sequence: CDR1 LNHDA, CDR2 SQIVND (reference sequence). In DNA, the CDR3 is TGTGCCAGTAGTATCGGGACAGGGGGCATTTACGAGCAGTACTTC. It translates to CASSIGTGGIYEQYF. The full variable domain, with the rest looked up from reference TRBV19 and TRBJ2-7, is DGGITQSPKYLFRKEGQNVTLSCEQNLNHDAMYWYRQDPGQGLRLIYYSQIVNDFQKGDIAEGYSVSREKKESFPLTVTSAQKNPTAFYLCASSIGTGGIYEQYFGPGTRLTVT.

Ten or more counts support this clonotype. The rearrangement uses TRBV5-1 and TRBJ2-3; 11 nucleotides align to TRBD2. V shed 4 bases and J 7 bases; nucleotides not matched to a gene: 11. Germline V gene lookup returns CDR1 SGHRS and CDR2 YFSETQ. The CDR3 sequence is 16 residues long. The DNA for the CDR3 is TGCGCCAGCAGCGAGACACTGACTAGCGGGGAGCATACGCAGTATTTT. It specifies CASSETLTSGEHTQYF.

V is TRBV25-1 and J is TRBJ2-4; 8 positions agree with TRBD2. Trimming cost V 3 bases and J 8 bases; bases outside gene matches: 9. CDR1 and CDR2 (germline): MGHDK, SYGVNS. This CDR3 is built from 15 residues. CDR3 nucleotide sequence: TGTGCCAGCAGTGACCCCATCGGGGGGGCTTACATTCAGTACTTC. Protein product: CASSDPIGGAYIQYF. The full variable domain, with the rest looked up from reference TRBV25-1 and TRBJ2-4, is EADIYQTPRYLVIGTGKKITLECSQTMGHDKMYWYQQDPGMELHLIHYSYGVNSTEKGDLSSESTVSRIRTEHFPLTLESARPSHTSQYLCASSDPIGGAYIQYFGAGTRLSVL.

The chain is built from TRBV24-1 and TRBJ2-1; D possibly uses TRBD1 or TRBD2 (5 bases each). The V end lost 5 bases, the J end lost 4 bases, and 11 bases lay between the germline ends. This CDR3 is built from 14 residues. Germline V gives CDR1 KGHDR, CDR2 SFDVKD. CDR3 in amino acids: CATSVGEIYNEQFF. CDR3 nucleotide sequence: TGTGCCACCAGTGTAGGGGAGATTTACAATGAGCAGTTCTTC.

V and J are TRBV20-1 and TRBJ1-1; no definite D call. Germline values: CDR1 DFQATT, CDR2 SNEGSKA (reference sequence). Trimming left V 0 bases short and J 0 bases short, with 8 bases between. This CDR3 has 14 residues. The CDR3 loop is CSAREPGLNTEAFF. The CDR3 region has the DNA TGCAGTGCTAGAGAGCCCGGTTTGAACACTGAAGCTTTCTTT.

This clonotype was seen ten or more times. DNA for the CDR3: TGTGCCAGCAGCCCCCTAAACGGCCATTCCTACAATGAGCAGTTCTTC. Amino acid sequence: CASSPLNGHSYNEQFF. This chain links TRBV7-6 with TRBJ2-1; no definite D call. The germline gives CDR1 SGHVS, CDR2 FNYEAQ. The CDR3 consists of 16 residues. V lost 5 bases, J lost 1 base, and 15 bases lay in between.

As regards this clonotype: The germline gene is not matched at one end of the junction; a read error may be the cause. The J gene is TRBJ2-5, the V gene TRBV9, with 9 bases matching TRBD2. This CDR3 region has 16 residues. Per the germline V gene, CDR1 is SGDLS and CDR2 is YYNGEE. As DNA, the CDR3 is TGTGCCGGCAGCTCCTATAGCGGGGGCCCCGCGGAGACCCAGTACTTC. This sequence encodes CAGSSYSGGPAETQYF.